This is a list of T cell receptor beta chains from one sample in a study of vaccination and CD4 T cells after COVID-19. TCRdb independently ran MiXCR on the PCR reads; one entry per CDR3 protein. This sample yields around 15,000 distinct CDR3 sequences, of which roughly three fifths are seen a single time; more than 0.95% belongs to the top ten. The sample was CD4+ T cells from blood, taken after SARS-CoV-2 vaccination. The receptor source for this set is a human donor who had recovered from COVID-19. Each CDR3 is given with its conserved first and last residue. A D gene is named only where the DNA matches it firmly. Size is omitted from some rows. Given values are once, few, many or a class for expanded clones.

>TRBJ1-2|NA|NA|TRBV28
CASSYSVSNYGYTF
TGTGCCAGCAGTTACAGCGTTTCTAACTATGGCTACACCTTC
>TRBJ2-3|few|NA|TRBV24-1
CATSDFSRSDTQYF
TGTGCCACCAGTGATTTCTCTAGGTCAGATACGCAGTATTTT
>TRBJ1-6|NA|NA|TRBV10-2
CASKVAGQANSPLHF
TGCGCCAGCAAGGTAGCGGGACAAGCTAATTCACCCCTCCACTTT
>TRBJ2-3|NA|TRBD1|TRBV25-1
CASKGQGGGTDTQYF
TGTGCCAGCAAAGGTCAAGGGGGCGGCACAGATACGCAGTATTTT
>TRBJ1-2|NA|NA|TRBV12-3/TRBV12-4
CASSNSNYGYTF
TGTGCCAGCAGTAATTCTAACTATGGCTACACCTTC
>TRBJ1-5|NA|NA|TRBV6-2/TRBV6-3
CASSLQGAHQPQHF
TGTGCCAGCAGTCTACAGGGTGCTCATCAGCCCCAGCATTTT
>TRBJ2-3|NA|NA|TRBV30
CAWSVDRWGTDTQYF
TGTGCCTGGAGTGTAGACAGGTGGGGCACAGATACGCAGTATTTT
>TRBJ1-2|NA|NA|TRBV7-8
CASSLLAAGPYGYTF
TGTGCCAGCAGCTTACTAGCAGCGGGGCCCTATGGCTACACCTTC
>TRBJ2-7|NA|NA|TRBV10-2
CASSGTYLTHEQYF
TGCGCCAGCAGTGGGACCTACCTAACCCACGAGCAGTACTTC
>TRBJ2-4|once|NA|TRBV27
CASRGYQGSKNIQYF
TGTGCCAGCAGGGGGTACCAGGGTTCCAAAAACATTCAGTACTTC
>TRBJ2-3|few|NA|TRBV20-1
CSARFRDTQYF
TGCAGTGCTAGATTTAGGGATACGCAGTATTTT
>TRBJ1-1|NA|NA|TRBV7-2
CASSLKPGPGARNTEAFF
TGTGCCAGCAGCTTAAAACCGGGGCCAGGGGCCAGGAACACTGAAGCTTTCTTT
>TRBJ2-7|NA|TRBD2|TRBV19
CASSIGQGGNEQYF
TGTGCCAGTAGTATTGGGCAGGGAGGGAACGAGCAGTACTTC
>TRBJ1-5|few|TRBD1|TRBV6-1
CASRPRSRGRLQGQPQHF
TGTGCCAGCAGACCCAGGTCCAGGGGGCGGTTACAGGGTCAGCCCCAGCATTTT
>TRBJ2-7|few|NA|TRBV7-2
CASSLTGRQAPNF
TGTGCCAGCAGCCTAACCGGGCGACAGGCCCCGAACTTC
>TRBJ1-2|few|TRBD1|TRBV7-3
CASSQDRDYGYTF
TGTGCCAGCAGTCAGGACAGGGACTATGGCTACACCTTC
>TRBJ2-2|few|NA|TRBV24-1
CATSRTATGELFF
TGTGCCACCAGTCGGACAGCCACCGGGGAGCTGTTTTTT
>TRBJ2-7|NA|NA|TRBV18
CASSPLGATAGYEQYF
TGTGCCAGCTCACCACTTGGGGCTACTGCCGGGTACGAGCAGTACTTC
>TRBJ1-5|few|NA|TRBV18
CASSPDSGNQPQHF
TGTGCCAGCTCACCGGACAGCGGCAATCAGCCCCAGCATTTT
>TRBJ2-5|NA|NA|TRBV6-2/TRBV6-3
CASLGRRTHQETQYF
TGTGCCAGCCTGGGGCGGAGGACTCACCAAGAGACCCAGTACTTC
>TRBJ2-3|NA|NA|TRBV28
CASSLRELAGPDTQYF
TGTGCCAGCAGTTTACGAGAACTAGCAGGGCCAGATACGCAGTATTTT
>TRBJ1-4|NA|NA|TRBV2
CASSEGTTNEKLFF
TGTGCCAGCAGCGAAGGTACAACTAATGAAAAACTGTTTTTT
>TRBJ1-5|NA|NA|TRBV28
CASRTAYWTVADQPQHF
TGTGCCAGCAGAACTGCTTACTGGACAGTTGCGGACCAGCCCCAGCATTTT
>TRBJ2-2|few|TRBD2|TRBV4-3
CASSQDAGWGGRTGELFF
TGCGCCAGCAGCCAAGATGCAGGTTGGGGAGGGCGGACCGGGGAGCTGTTTTTT
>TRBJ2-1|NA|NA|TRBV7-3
CASSLMGSSYNEQFF
TGTGCCAGCAGCTTGATGGGTAGTTCCTACAATGAGCAGTTCTTC
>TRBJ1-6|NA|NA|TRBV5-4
CASSSQGLRSPLHF
TGTGCCAGCAGCTCCCAGGGGCTAAGGTCACCCCTCCACTTT
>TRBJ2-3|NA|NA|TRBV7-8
CASSQTRTVGTDTQYF
TGTGCCAGCAGCCAAACCAGGACGGTTGGCACAGATACGCAGTATTTT
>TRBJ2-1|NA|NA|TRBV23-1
CASSQRTESQGNNEQFF
TGCGCCAGCAGTCAACGCACTGAATCACAGGGTAACAATGAGCAGTTCTTC
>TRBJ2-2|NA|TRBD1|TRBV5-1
CASSPGQGVTGELFF
TGCGCCAGCAGCCCTGGACAGGGGGTCACCGGGGAGCTGTTTTTT
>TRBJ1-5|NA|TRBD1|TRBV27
CASGYRGGNQPQHF
TGTGCCAGCGGGTACAGGGGAGGCAATCAGCCCCAGCATTTT
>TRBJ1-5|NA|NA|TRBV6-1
CASSVLGTGTEPQHF
TGTGCCAGCAGTGTTCTTGGCACAGGGACCGAGCCCCAGCATTTT
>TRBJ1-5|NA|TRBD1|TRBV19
CAGGTGTDNQPQHF
TGTGCCGGAGGTACAGGGACAGACAATCAGCCCCAGCATTTT
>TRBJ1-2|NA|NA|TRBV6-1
CASSETVRYTF
TGTGCCAGCAGTGAGACCGTCCGCTACACCTTC